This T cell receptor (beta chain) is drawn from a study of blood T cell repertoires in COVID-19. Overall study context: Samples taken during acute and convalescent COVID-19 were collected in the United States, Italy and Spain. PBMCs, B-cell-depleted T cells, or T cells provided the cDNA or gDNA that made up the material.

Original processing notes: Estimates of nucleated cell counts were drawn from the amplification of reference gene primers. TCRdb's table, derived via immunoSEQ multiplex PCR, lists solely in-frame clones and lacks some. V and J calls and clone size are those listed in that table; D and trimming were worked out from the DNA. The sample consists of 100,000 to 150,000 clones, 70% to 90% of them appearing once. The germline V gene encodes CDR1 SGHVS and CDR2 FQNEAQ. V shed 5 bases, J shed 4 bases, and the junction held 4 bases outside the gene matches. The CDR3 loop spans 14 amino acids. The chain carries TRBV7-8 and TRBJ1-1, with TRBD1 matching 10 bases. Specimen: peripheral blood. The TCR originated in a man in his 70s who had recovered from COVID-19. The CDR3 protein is CASSPDRGFTEAFF. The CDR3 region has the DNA TGTGCCAGCAGCCCGGACAGGGGGTTCACTGAAGCTTTCTTT.